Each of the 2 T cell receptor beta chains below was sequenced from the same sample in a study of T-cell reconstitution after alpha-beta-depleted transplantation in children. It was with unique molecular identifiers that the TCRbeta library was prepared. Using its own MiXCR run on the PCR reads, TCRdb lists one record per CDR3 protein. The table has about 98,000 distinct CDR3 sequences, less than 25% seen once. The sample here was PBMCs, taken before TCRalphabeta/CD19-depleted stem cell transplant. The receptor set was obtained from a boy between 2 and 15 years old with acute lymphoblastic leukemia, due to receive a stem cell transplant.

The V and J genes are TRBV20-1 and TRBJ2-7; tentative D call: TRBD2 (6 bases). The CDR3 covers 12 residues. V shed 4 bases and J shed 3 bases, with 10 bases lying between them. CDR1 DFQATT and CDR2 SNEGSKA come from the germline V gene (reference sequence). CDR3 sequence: CSATEGYYEQYF. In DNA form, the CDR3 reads TGCAGTGCTACGGAGGGTTACTACGAGCAGTACTTC.

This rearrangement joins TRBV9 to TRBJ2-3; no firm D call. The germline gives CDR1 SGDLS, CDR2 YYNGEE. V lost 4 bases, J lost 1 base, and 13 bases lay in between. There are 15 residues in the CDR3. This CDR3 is CASSPLGVGTDTQYF. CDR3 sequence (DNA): TGTGCCAGCAGCCCCCTCGGTGTGGGCACAGATACGCAGTATTTT.